The clone carrying this T cell receptor (beta chain) has a single count. The repertoire was sequenced with immunoSEQ multiplex PCR; TCRdb's copy has only in-frame clones and lacks some. The sample contains roughly 1,600,000 clones, 97% to 99% of which appear only once. The CDR3 is made up of 18 amino acids. Per the germline V gene, CDR1 is SGHRS and CDR2 is YFSETQ. The junction had 6 bases not matched to a gene; V was cut back by 3 bases and J by 2 bases. The source of the sample is a study of shared clonotypes between healthy human individuals. From CD4+ cells came CD45RA+ naive and CD45RA-negative memory subsets.

The TCR sequence derives from a young man in good health. The sample taken for sequencing was naive CD4+ T cells sorted from blood. As for subset: CD45RA+ positively selected. The chain uses TRBV5-1 and TRBJ2-1, with 15 bases fitting TRBD2. The CDR3 reads CASSSGLAGGETYNEQFF. CDR3 nucleotide sequence: TGCGCCAGCAGCTCGGGACTAGCGGGAGGTGAGACCTACAATGAGCAGTTCTTC.